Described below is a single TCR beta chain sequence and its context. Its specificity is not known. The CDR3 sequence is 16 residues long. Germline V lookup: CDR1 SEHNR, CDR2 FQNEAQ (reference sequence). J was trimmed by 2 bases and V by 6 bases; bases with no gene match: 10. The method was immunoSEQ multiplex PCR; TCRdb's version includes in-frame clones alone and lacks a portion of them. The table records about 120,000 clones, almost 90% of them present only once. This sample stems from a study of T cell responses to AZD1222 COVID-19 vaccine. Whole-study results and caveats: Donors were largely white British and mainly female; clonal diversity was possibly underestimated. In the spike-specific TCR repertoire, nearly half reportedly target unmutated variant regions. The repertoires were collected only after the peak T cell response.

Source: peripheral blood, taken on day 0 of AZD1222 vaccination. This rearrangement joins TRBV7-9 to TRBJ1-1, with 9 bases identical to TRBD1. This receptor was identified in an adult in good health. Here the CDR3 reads CASSPGQGGLNTEAFF. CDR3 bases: TGTGCCAGCAGTCCGGGACAGGGAGGTCTCAACACTGAAGCTTTCTTT.